This T cell receptor (beta chain) was sequenced in a study of blood T cell repertoires in COVID-19. Method: immunoSEQ multiplex PCR; TCRdb's copy keeps in-frame clones and lacks some. This table has about 62,000 clones, around 91% appearing once. While infection was still active, Seattle patients were enrolled and then followed longitudinally. The V segment lost 7 bases and the J segment 7 bases; nucleotides outside the gene matches: 1. The CDR3 contains 12 residues. The germline V gene has CDR1 KGHDR and CDR2 SFDVKD. The source material was peripheral blood. V usage is TRBV24-1 and J usage is TRBJ2-2, with 8 bases matching TRBD1. The receptor's source is a woman aged 55-70 years with COVID-19, enrolled during active disease. Here the CDR3 reads CATRDRDGELFF. The CDR3 nucleotides are TGTGCCACCAGGGACAGGGACGGGGAGCTGTTTTTT.